These 24 T cell receptor beta chains were sequenced from one sample in a study of PD-1 blockade in classical Hodgkin lymphoma. TCRdb keeps only in-frame clones here, not all; method: immunoSEQ multiplex PCR. The sample records about 17,000 clones, about 71% being singletons. The time point denotes: cycle 4 day 1 (C4D1), after more than five weeks of nivolumab. Each patient relapsed following autologous stem cell transplantation, and prior brentuximab vedotin exposure differed. Sequencing was performed on peripheral blood mononuclear cells (PBMCs), taken before the fourth cycle of nivolumab. Source of these receptors: a human donor with classical Hodgkin lymphoma.

The V gene is TRBV7-6, the J gene TRBJ2-1; D gene unclear. The CDR3 is made up of 11 amino acids. The V end was cut by 5 bases, the J end by 5 bases, with 4 bases between. Germline loops: CDR1 SGHVS, CDR2 FNYEAQ. The CDR3 loop reads CASSRNNEQFF. The CDR3 coding sequence is TGTGCCAGCAGCCGTAACAATGAGCAGTTCTTC.

The chain links TRBV6-1 to TRBJ2-1; no definite D call. Between the trimmed V and J ends, which lost 8 bases and 11 bases, there was a span of 7 bases. The CDR3 loop spans 9 amino acids. CDR1 and CDR2 (germline): MNHNS, SASEGT. CDR3 bases: TGTGCCAGCGACGGTAAGCAGTTCTTC. It codes for CASDGKQFF.

This chain joins TRBV29-1 and TRBJ2-3, with TRBD2 matching over 7 bases. Trimming cost V 6 bases and J 2 bases; bases outside gene matches: 5. Germline loops: CDR1 SQVTM, CDR2 ANQGSEA. CDR3 length: 13 residues. The CDR3 DNA reads as TGCAGCGTCGAGCGGGAAGACACAGATACGCAGTATTTT. Protein: CSVEREDTDTQYF.

The chain couples TRBV7-3 to TRBJ2-7; 9 bases agree with TRBD1. The germline gives CDR1 SGHTA, CDR2 FQGTGA. The CDR3 covers 15 residues. J gave up 2 bases and V 5 bases, and 7 bases lay outside the gene matches. CDR3 loop: CASSIQGAPPYEQYF. The CDR3 coding sequence is TGTGCCAGCAGCATACAGGGGGCTCCCCCCTACGAGCAGTACTTC.

The chain couples TRBV7-2 to TRBJ2-1, with D uncertain. V gave up 1 base and J gave up 0 bases, with 13 bases separating them. The CDR3 length is 17 residues. The germline CDR1 and CDR2 sequences are SGHTA and FQGNSA. The CDR3 region has the DNA TGTGCCAGCAGCTTAGTGGAAGTTTTACGCTCCTACAATGAGCAGTTCTTC. Protein: CASSLVEVLRSYNEQFF.

The chain recombines TRBV18 with TRBJ2-1; either TRBD1 or TRBD2 may fit D (5 bases each). Trimming removed 0 bases from V and 10 bases from J, with 16 bases in between. Looked up from germline, CDR1 is KGHSH and CDR2 is LQKENI. CDR3 length equals 15 residues. DNA of the CDR3: TGTGCCAGCTCACCACCAGGGCCTACTAGGGACGAGCAGTTCTTC. This encodes CASSPPGPTRDEQFF.

This rearrangement joins TRBV5-1 to TRBJ2-2, with a tentative D call TRBD2 (7 bases). This CDR3 has 16 residues. Germline CDR1 SGHRS, CDR2 YFSETQ. Deletions cut 0 bases from V and 3 bases from J, with 12 bases between. CDR3 coding DNA: TGCGCCAGCAGCTTGGAAGGGGGGGAGTACACCGGGGAGCTGTTTTTT. This gives the protein CASSLEGGEYTGELFF.

This sequence joins TRBV11-2 and TRBJ2-7, with D unclear. V shed 0 bases and J shed 9 bases, with 9 bases lying between them. This CDR3 has 12 residues. The germline V gene encodes CDR1 SGHAT and CDR2 FQNNGV. The DNA for the CDR3 is TGTGCCAGCAGCTTAGATGAGGCGTGGCAGTACTTC. This translates into CASSLDEAWQYF.

The chain uses TRBV27 and TRBJ2-1, with 12 bases fitting TRBD2. The germline V gene has CDR1 MNHEY and CDR2 SMNVEV (reference sequence). The CDR3 runs 15 residues. V shed 6 bases, J shed 9 bases, and the junction held 9 bases outside the gene matches. CDR3 sequence reads: CASRGLAGHFLEQFF. The CDR3 nucleotides read TGTGCCAGCAGGGGACTAGCGGGCCACTTTCTTGAGCAGTTCTTC.

The chain joins TRBV9 to TRBJ2-6; unclear D gene. Trimming left V 7 bases short and J 2 bases short, with 7 bases between. CDR3 length: 13 amino acids. CDR1 and CDR2 from the germline V gene are SGDLS and YYNGEE. CDR3 protein: CASAPAGANVLTF. Here the CDR3 DNA reads TGTGCCAGCGCCCCGGCTGGGGCCAACGTCCTGACTTTC.

The rearrangement joins TRBV19 to TRBJ2-7, with a weak D call TRBD1 (5 bases). V was trimmed by 4 bases and J by 0 bases, leaving 13 bases between them. Germline loops: CDR1 LNHDA, CDR2 SQIVND (reference sequence). The CDR3 is made up of 15 amino acids. CDR3: CASSSPQGGSYEQYF. In nucleotides, the CDR3 is TGTGCCAGTAGTAGTCCCCAGGGTGGCTCCTACGAGCAGTACTTC.

The chain combines TRBV7-8 with TRBJ1-1, with D possibly matching TRBD1 (6 bases). The CDR3 consists of 16 residues. Trimming removed 4 bases at V and 4 bases at J, with 19 bases between. From germline, CDR1 is SGHVS and CDR2 FQNEAQ. Written as DNA, the CDR3 is TGTGCCAGCAGCTCCCCCCCGACAGGCAGGGGCACTGAAGCTTTCTTT. Its protein product is CASSSPPTGRGTEAFF.

This chain links TRBV11-2 with TRBJ2-2; 7 bases fit TRBD1. V gave up 4 bases and J gave up 4 bases; unmatched junction bases: 6. This CDR3 has 15 amino acids. Germline V gene data show CDR1 as SGHAT and CDR2 as FQNNGV. As DNA, the CDR3 is TGTGCCAGCAGCTCCCCGACAGGGAGCACCGGGGAGCTGTTTTTT. Protein: CASSSPTGSTGELFF.

The V call is TRBV29-1, the J call TRBJ1-4; no reliable D call. The CDR3 sequence is 14 residues long. Trimming cost V 4 bases and J 0 bases, with 9 bases left between them. The germline V gene encodes CDR1 SQVTM and CDR2 ANQGSEA. The CDR3 loop is CSVVPITTNEKLFF. The CDR3 region has the DNA TGCAGCGTTGTCCCCATTACAACTAATGAAAAACTGTTTTTT. Combining the CDR3 with reference TRBV29-1 and TRBJ1-4 gives the whole variable domain SAVISQKPSRDICQRGTSLTIQCQVDSQVTMMFWYRQQPGQSLTLIATANQGSEATYESGFVIDKFPISRPNLTFSTLTVSNMSPEDSSIYLCSVVPITTNEKLFFGSGTQLSVL.

This clone has just one count. The chain is built from TRBV4-1 and TRBJ2-7; D not certain. Germline CDR1 is MGHRA and CDR2 is YSYEKL. The CDR3 length is 16 residues. Deletions cut 2 bases from V and 6 bases from J, with 20 bases between. This CDR3 is CASSQLDLVASGEQYF. CDR3 coding DNA: TGCGCCAGCAGCCAACTCGATCTGGTTGCCTCGGGCGAGCAGTACTTC.

The chain employs TRBV28 and TRBJ1-4; 8 nucleotides agree with TRBD1. Germline V gene sequence: CDR1 MDHEN, CDR2 SYDVKM. Germline trimming cut 8 bases from V and 7 bases from J; bases unmatched to any gene: 12. The CDR3 spans 15 residues. The CDR3: CASDPQGARGEKLFF. In DNA, the CDR3 is TGTGCCAGCGACCCTCAGGGGGCGCGTGGTGAAAAACTGTTTTTT.

This sequence joins TRBV6-6 and TRBJ1-1, with 9 bases identical to TRBD1. Germline CDR1 and CDR2: MNHNY and SVGAGI (reference sequence). With 4 bases clipped from V and 8 bases from J, the junction kept 5 bases outside the gene matches. The CDR3 extends over 13 amino acids. CDR3 bases: TGTGCCAGCAGTTCGACAGGGGGACGAGAAGCTTTCTTT. This gives the protein CASSSTGGREAFF.

The chain combines TRBV5-1 with TRBJ1-5; TRBD1 is a possible D gene (5 bases). Germline loops: CDR1 SGHRS, CDR2 YFSETQ. CDR3 size: 14 residues. Trimming stripped 0 bases from V and 5 bases from J, with 9 bases between. DNA for the CDR3: TGCGCCAGCAGCTTGGGCGGGGCCCATCAGCCCCAGCATTTT. The encoded protein is CASSLGGAHQPQHF.

The CDR3 is CASSQAEQGGETQYF. The DNA for the CDR3 is TGCGCCAGCAGCCAGGCCGAACAGGGTGGGGAGACCCAGTACTTC. This sequence joins TRBV4-1 and TRBJ2-5; D is possibly TRBD1 (6 bases). Germline lookup yields CDR1 MGHRA and CDR2 YSYEKL. There are 15 residues in the CDR3. The V end was cut by 3 bases, the J end by 5 bases, with 16 bases between.

The CDR3 bases are TGTGCCAGCAGTTTCTCTAATTCACCCCTCCACTTT. Residues: CASSFSNSPLHF. The rearrangement uses TRBV27 and TRBJ1-6, with D unclear. V was clipped by 3 bases and J by 6 bases, with 3 bases between them. CDR3 length equals 12 residues. Germline loops: CDR1 MNHEY, CDR2 SMNVEV (reference sequence).

This clone was detected once. This chain joins TRBV19 and TRBJ1-2; D is possibly TRBD1 (5 bases). V lost 5 bases and J lost 9, with 10 bases in between. This CDR3 spans 11 amino acids. From germline, CDR1 is LNHDA and CDR2 SQIVND (reference sequence). This CDR3 is CASSGGSRYTF. The CDR3 coding sequence is TGTGCCAGTAGTGGGGGAAGTCGCTACACCTTC. Combining the CDR3 with reference TRBV19 and TRBJ1-2 gives the whole variable domain DGGITQSPKYLFRKEGQNVTLSCEQNLNHDAMYWYRQDPGQGLRLIYYSQIVNDFQKGDIAEGYSVSREKKESFPLTVTSAQKNPTAFYLCASSGGSRYTFGSGTRLTVV.

This sequence joins TRBV6-1 and TRBJ1-6; D is ambiguous. Trimming cost V 0 bases and J 5 bases, with 17 bases left between them. The CDR3 is 18 residues long. Per the germline V gene, CDR1 is MNHNS and CDR2 is SASEGT. The CDR3, as DNA: TGTGCCAGCAGTGAAGCGCTCTGGAGGGAAAGCCATAATTCACCCCTCCACTTT. This sequence encodes CASSEALWRESHNSPLHF.

J is TRBJ1-6 and V is TRBV7-2; D possibly corresponds to TRBD1 (6 bases). The CDR3 loop spans 15 amino acids. V was trimmed by 0 bases and J by 11 bases, leaving 14 bases between them. CDR1 is SGHTA and CDR2 is FQGNSA in the germline V gene. CDR3: CASSLASLGGPPLHF. In DNA, the CDR3 is TGTGCCAGCAGCTTAGCGTCCTTAGGGGGTCCACCCCTCCACTTT. Variable domain in full (rest from reference TRBV7-2 and TRBJ1-6): GAGVSQSPSNKVTEKGKDVELRCDPISGHTALYWYRQSLGQGLEFLIYFQGNSAPDKSGLPSDRFSAERTGGSVSTLTIQRTQQEDSAVYLCASSLASLGGPPLHFGNGTRLTVT.

V usage is TRBV6-6 and J usage is TRBJ1-2; D is possibly TRBD1 (6 bases). The CDR3 length is 13 residues. Trimming took off 2 bases at V and 4 bases at J, with 8 bases between the two ends. Germline loops: CDR1 MNHNY, CDR2 SVGAGI (reference sequence). The CDR3 loop is CASSYQTGYGYTF. CDR3 bases: TGTGCCAGCAGTTACCAGACAGGCTATGGCTACACCTTC.